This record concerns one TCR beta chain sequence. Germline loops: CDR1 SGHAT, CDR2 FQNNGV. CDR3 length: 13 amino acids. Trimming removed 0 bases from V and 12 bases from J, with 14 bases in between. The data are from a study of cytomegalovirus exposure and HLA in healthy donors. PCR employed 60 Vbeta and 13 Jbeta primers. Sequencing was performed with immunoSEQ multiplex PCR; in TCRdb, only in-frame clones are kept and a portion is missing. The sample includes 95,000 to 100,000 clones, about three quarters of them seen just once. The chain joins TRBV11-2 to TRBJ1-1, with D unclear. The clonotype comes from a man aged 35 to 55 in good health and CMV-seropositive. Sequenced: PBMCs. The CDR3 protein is CASSLDTGDAPFF. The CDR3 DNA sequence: TGTGCCAGCAGCTTAGATACGGGTGACGCTCCTTTCTTT.